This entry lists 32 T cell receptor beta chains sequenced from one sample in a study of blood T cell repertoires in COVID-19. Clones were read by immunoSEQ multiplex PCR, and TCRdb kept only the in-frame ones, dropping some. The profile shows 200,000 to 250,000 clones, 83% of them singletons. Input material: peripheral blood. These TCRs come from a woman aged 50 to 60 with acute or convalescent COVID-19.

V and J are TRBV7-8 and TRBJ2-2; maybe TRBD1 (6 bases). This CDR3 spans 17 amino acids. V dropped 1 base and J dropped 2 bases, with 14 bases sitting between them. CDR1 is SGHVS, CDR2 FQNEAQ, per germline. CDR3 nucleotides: TGTGCCAGCAGCTTAGGTCTTAGGACAGTCAACACCGGGGAGCTGTTTTTT. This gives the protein CASSLGLRTVNTGELFF.

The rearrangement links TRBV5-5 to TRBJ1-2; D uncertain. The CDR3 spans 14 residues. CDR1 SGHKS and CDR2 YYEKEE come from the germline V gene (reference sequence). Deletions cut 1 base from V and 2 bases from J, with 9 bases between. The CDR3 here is CASSLPTENYGYTF. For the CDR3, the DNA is TGTGCCAGCAGCTTGCCCACGGAGAACTATGGCTACACCTTC.

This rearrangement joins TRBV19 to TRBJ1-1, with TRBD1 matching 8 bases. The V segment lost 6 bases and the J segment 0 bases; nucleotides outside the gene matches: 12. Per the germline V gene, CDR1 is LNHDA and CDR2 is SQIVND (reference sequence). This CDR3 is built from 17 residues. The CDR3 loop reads CASRPWTGRGMNTEAFF. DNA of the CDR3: TGTGCCAGTAGACCCTGGACAGGGAGGGGTATGAACACTGAAGCTTTCTTT.

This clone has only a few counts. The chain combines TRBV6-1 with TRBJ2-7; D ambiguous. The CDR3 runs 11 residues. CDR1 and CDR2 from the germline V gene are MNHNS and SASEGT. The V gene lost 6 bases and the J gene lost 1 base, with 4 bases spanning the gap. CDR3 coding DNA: TGTGCCAGCAGCCCATCCTACGAGCAGTACTTC. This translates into CASSPSYEQYF.

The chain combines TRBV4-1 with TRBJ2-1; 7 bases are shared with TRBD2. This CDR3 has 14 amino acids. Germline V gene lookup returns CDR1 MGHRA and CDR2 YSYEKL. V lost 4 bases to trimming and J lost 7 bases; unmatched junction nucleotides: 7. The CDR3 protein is CASSLAGARNEQFF. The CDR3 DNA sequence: TGCGCCAGCAGCCTTGCGGGAGCACGAAATGAGCAGTTCTTC.

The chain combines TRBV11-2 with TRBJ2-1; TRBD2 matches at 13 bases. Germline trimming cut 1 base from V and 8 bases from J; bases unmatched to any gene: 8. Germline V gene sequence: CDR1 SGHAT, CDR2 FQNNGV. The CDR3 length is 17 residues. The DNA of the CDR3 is TGTGCCAGCAGCTTAGGGGCCGGACTAGCGGGAGTAGATGAGCAGTTCTTC. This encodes CASSLGAGLAGVDEQFF.

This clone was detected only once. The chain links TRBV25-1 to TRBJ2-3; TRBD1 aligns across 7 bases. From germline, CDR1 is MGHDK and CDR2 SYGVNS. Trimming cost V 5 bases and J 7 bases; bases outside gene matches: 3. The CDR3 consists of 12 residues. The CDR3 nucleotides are TGTGCCAGCAGTAGGGGGCTGAATACGCAGTATTTT. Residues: CASSRGLNTQYF.

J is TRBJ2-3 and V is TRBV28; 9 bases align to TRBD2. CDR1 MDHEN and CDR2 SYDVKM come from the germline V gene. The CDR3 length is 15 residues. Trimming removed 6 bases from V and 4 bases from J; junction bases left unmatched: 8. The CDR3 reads CASRMFSGGSDTQYF. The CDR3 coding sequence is TGTGCCAGCAGAATGTTCAGCGGGGGGTCAGATACGCAGTATTTT.

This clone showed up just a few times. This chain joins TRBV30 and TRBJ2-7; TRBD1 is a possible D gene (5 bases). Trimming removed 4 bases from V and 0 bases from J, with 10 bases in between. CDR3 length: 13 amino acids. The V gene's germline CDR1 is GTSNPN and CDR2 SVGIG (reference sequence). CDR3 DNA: TGTGCCTGGAACGGGCAGGGCTCCTACGAGCAGTACTTC. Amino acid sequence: CAWNGQGSYEQYF.

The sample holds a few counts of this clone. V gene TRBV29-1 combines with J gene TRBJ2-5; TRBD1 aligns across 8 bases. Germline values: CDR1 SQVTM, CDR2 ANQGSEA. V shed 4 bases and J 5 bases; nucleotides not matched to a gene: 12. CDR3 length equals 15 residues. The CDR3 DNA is TGCAGCGTTGGGAGGACAGGGCGGATTTCGGAGACCCAGTACTTC. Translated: CSVGRTGRISETQYF.

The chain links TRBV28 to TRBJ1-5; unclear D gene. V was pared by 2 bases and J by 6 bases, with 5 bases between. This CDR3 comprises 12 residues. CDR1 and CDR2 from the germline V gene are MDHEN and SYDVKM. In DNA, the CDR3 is TGTGCCAGCAGTTTAGGCGGTCAGCCCCAGCATTTT. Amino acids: CASSLGGQPQHF.

The CDR3 coding sequence is TGTGCCAGCACACTGGGCTGGGGCGCTGAAGCTTTCTTT. It is translated as CASTLGWGAEAFF. This chain joins TRBV5-6 and TRBJ1-1; D might be TRBD1 (5 bases). V was cut by 6 bases and J by 6 bases, with 15 bases left in between. CDR3 size: 13 residues. Germline CDR1 reads SGHDT; CDR2 reads YYEEEE.

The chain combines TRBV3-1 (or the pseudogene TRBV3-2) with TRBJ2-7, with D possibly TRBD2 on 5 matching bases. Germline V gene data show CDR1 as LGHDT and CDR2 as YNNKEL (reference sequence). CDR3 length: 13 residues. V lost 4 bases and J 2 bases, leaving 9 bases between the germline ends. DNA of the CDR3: TGTGCCAGCAGCCGAGCCGGGGCCTACGAGCAGTACTTC. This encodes CASSRAGAYEQYF.

In DNA, the CDR3 is TGTGCCAGCAGCCAGGGGACAGGGGGAATATATGGCTACACCTTC. It specifies CASSQGTGGIYGYTF. This sequence joins TRBV3-1 (or the pseudogene TRBV3-2) and TRBJ1-2, with TRBD1 identical over 11 bases. The CDR3 totals 15 residues. Trimming at V came to 3 bases and at J to 5 bases, leaving 5 bases not matched to a gene. CDR1 and CDR2 from the germline V gene are LGHDT and YNNKEL (reference sequence).

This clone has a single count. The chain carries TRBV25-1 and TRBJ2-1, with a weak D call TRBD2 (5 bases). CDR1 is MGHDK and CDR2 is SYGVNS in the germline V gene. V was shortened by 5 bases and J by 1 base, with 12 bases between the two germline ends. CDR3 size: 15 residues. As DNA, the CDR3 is TGTGCCAGCAGTAAAGGAGAGGGTTCCTACAATGAGCAGTTCTTC. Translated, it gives CASSKGEGSYNEQFF.

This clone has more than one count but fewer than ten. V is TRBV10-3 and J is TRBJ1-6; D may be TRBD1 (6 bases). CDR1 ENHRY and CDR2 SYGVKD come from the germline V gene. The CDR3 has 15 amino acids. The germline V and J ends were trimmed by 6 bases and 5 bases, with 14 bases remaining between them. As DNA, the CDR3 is TGTGCCATCAGAATTGCCCAGGGGAATAATTCACCCCTCCACTTT. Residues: CAIRIAQGNNSPLHF.

The CDR3 nucleotides are TGTGCCAGTAGTATGTCCCTAGCGGGATATCAACCCAATGAGCAGTTCTTC. It specifies CASSMSLAGYQPNEQFF. The V call is TRBV19, the J call TRBJ2-1; 9 bases map to TRBD2. The CDR3 sequence is 17 residues long. The germline V gene has CDR1 LNHDA and CDR2 SQIVND (reference sequence). J lost 6 bases, V lost 3 bases, and 12 bases had no gene match.

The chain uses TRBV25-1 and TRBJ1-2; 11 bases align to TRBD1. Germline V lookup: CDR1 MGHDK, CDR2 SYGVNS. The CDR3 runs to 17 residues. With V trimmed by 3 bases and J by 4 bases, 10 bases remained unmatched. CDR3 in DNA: TGTGCCAGCAGTGATGGACAGGGGGCTTACTTCGGCTATGGCTACACCTTC. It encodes CASSDGQGAYFGYGYTF.

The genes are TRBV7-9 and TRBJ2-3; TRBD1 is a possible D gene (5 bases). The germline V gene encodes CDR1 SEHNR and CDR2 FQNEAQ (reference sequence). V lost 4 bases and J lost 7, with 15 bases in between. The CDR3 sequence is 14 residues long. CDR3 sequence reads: CASSSEQDGNTQYF. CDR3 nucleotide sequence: TGTGCCAGCAGCTCCGAACAGGATGGGAATACGCAGTATTTT. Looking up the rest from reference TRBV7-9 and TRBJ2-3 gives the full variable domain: DTGVSQNPRHKITKRGQNVTFRCDPISEHNRLYWYRQTLGQGPEFLTYFQNEAQLEKSRLLSDRFSAERPKGSFSTLEIQRTEQGDSAMYLCASSSEQDGNTQYFGPGTRLTVL.

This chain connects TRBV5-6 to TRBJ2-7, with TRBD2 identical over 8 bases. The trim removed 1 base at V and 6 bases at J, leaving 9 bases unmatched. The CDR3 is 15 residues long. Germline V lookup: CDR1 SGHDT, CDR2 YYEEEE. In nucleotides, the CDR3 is TGTGCCAGCAGCTTGCGGGAGGGCCTCTTTAGCGAGCAGTACTTC. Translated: CASSLREGLFSEQYF.

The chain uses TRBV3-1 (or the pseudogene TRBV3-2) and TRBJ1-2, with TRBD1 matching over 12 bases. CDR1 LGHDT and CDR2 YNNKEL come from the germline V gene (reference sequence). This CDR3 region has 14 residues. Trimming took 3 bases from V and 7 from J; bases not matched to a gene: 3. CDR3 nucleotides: TGTGCCAGCAGCCAGAGGGACAGGGGGCTTGGCTACACCTTC. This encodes CASSQRDRGLGYTF.

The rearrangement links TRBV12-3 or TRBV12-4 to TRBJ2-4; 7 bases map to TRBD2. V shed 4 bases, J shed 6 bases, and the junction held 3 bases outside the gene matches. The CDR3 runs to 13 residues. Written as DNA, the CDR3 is TGTGCCAGCAGTTCTAGCGGCACAAACATTCAGTACTTC. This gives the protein CASSSSGTNIQYF.

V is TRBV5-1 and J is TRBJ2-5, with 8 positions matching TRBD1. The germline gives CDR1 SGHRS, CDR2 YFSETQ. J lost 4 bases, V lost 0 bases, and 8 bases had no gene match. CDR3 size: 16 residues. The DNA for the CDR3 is TGCGCCAGCAGCTTGGGGGCAGGGGGCTTTTCAGAGACCCAGTACTTC. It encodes CASSLGAGGFSETQYF.

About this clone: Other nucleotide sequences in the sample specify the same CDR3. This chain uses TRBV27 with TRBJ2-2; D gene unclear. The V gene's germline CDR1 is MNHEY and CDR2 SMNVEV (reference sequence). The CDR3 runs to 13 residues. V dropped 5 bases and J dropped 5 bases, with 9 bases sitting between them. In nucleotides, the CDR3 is TGTGCCAGCAGTCCACAGATTACCGGGGAGCTGTTTTTT. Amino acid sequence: CASSPQITGELFF.

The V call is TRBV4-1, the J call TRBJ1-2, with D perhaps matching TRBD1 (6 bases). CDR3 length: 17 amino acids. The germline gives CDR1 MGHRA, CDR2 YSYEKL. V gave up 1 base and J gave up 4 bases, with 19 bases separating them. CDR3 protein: CASSQVTGHRVRYGYTF. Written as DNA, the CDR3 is TGCGCCAGCAGCCAAGTCACAGGGCACAGGGTGCGCTATGGCTACACCTTC.

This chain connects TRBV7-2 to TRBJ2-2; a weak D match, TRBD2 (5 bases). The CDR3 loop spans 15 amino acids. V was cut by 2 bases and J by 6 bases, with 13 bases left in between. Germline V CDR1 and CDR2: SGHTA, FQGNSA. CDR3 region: CASSLFPLDAGELFF. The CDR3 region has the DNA TGTGCCAGCAGCTTATTTCCACTAGACGCCGGGGAGCTGTTTTTT.

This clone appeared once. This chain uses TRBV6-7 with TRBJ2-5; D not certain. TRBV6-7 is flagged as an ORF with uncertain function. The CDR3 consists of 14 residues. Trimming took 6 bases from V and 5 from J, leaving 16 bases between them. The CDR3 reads CASREAQRSETQYF. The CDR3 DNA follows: TGTGCCAGCAGAGAAGCGCAGCGATCGGAGACCCAGTACTTC.

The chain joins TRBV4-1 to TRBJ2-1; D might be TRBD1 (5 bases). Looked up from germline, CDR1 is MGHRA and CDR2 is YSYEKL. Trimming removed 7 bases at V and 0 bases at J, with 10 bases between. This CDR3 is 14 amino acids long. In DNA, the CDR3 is TGCGCCAGCACCAGACAGAGCTCCTACAATGAGCAGTTCTTC. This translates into CASTRQSSYNEQFF.

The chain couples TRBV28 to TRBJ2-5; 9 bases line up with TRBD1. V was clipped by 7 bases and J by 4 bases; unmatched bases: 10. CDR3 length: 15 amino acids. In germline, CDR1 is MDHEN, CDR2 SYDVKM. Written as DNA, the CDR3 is TGTGCCAGCAATCCTTCGGGACAGGGTACAGAGACCCAGTACTTC. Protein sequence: CASNPSGQGTETQYF.

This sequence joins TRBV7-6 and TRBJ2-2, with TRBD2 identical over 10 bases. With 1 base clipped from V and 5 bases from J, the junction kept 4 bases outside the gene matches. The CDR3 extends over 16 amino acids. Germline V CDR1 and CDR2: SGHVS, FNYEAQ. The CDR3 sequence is CASSLDPSGGTGELFF. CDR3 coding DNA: TGTGCCAGCAGCTTAGACCCTAGCGGGGGTACCGGGGAGCTGTTTTTT.

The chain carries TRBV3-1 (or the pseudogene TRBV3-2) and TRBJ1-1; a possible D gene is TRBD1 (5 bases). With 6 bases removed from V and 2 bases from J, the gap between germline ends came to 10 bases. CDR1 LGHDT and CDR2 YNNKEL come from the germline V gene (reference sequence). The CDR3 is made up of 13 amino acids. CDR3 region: CASSKTGNTEAFF. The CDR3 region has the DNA TGTGCCAGCAGTAAAACAGGTAACACTGAAGCTTTCTTT.

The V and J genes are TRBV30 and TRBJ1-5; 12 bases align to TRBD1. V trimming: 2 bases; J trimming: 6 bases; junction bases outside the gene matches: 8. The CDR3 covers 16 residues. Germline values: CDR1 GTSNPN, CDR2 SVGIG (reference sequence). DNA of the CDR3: TGTGCCTGGAGTCCCCAGGGACAGGGGGCAGGTCAGCCCCAGCATTTT. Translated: CAWSPQGQGAGQPQHF. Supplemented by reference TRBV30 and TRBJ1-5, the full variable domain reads SQTIHQWPATLVQPVGSPLSLECTVEGTSNPNLYWYRQAAGRGLQLLFYSVGIGQISSEVPQNLSASRPQDRQFILSSKKLLLSDSGFYLCAWSPQGQGAGQPQHFGDGTRLSIL.